Here is one T cell receptor (beta chain) with its context. Its antigen is not yet known. No quality values exist for individual bases; no much larger clone is one base distant. V loses 5 bases, J loses 4 bases, and the germline ends lie 8 bases apart. Its CDR3 holds 12 amino acids, cysteine through phenylalanine. Only the CDR3 DNA is retained, 36 bases long and in frame from the first base. CDR1 is given as SGHAT and CDR2 as FQNNGV, both from the germline V gene. These data come from a study of blood T cell repertoires in COVID-19 (dated by TCRdb to the early 2020s). Background on the whole study: Samples from collaborators originated in the United States, Italy and Spain and spanned both the acute and convalescent phases of COVID-19. The sample metadata nearly always contained a de-identified subject ID, COVID-19 status, age in years and sex. The samples were drawn from the first 160 participants of the ongoing ImmuneRACE study and from 1,254 subjects provided by 6 global collaborators. Where available, HLA class I and class II types were taken from metadata supplied by the sample provider and were not determined by assay-based typing. Subjects who had been exposed to COVID-19, were actively infected with it, or had recovered from it provided the deeply sampled blood TCRbeta repertoires that made up the dataset. The material from the prospective study consisted of cDNA or gDNA derived from T cells, B-cell-depleted T cells, or PBMCs. The repertoires were released in a freely available public database intended as a resource for research on the immune response to SARS-CoV-2. Broader findings and caveats from the paper: Clinical and demographic metadata were provided uncurated, with the amount varying by source and participant.

Each collaborating institution followed its own protocols to collect whole blood in K2EDTA tubes. Collaborator samples were shipped for TCRbeta analysis as frozen whole blood, isolated PBMCs, or DNA extracted from either sample type. TCRbeta CDR3 regions were amplified from genomic DNA by means of the immunoSEQ Assay, a bias-controlled multiplex PCR. In the paper's pipeline: The number of nucleated cells in each sample was estimated from the amplification of reference gene primers within the assay. Sequence reads were collapsed and filtered to measure the absolute abundance of every unique TCRbeta CDR3 rearrangement. For each sample, productive Simpson clonality was calculated as the square root of Simpson's diversity index over productive rearrangements. What TCRdb holds here is the immuneACCESS table cut down to in-frame rearrangements. Part of the clones is not present; checked against another copy, under half of the missing clones reflect an unresolved V gene, and the others are unexplained. That table supplies the V and J calls and clone size; D and trimming were determined from the DNA. The sample includes roughly 120,000 clones, with 65% to 85% observed a single time. Less than 2% of the sample goes to the ten largest clones.

The receptor's source is a man aged 70-80 years with acute or convalescent COVID-19. The sample comprised peripheral blood. The rearranged segments are TRBV11-2 and TRBJ2-5; tentative D gene TRBD1, with 6 bases matching. The DNA is as follows: TGTGCCAGCAGCGCGGACAGAGAGACCCAGTACTTC. It is translated as CASSADRETQYF.